Detailed here is one TCR beta chain. Its antigen is undetermined. The sample comes from a study of CD8 T cells in Susac syndrome. Notes on the study in general: Peak Susac CD8+ clonal expansion was seen in TEMRA cells and active patients.

Germline V gene data show CDR1 as LNHDA and CDR2 as SQIVND (reference sequence). The CDR3 spans 13 residues. Losses at the gene ends were 5 bases for V and 6 bases for J; bases not matched to a gene: 4. CD8+ and CD4+ blood T cells underwent TCR beta sequencing. It was with random hexamers that about 0.45 to 1 ug RNA was reverse transcribed. TCR beta CDR3 was amplified by immunoSEQ covering 54 Vbeta and 13 Jbeta. TCRdb called the immunoSEQ multiplex PCR reads again in MiXCR, with one record for every CDR3 protein. Of about 76,000 distinct CDR3 sequences in the sample, around 93% are singletons; the top ten hold about 0.41%.

The chain combines TRBV19 with TRBJ1-2; 9 nucleotides match TRBD1. Sequenced sample: CD8+ T cells from PBMCs. The source is a human donor with Susac syndrome. The CDR3 spells CASSPWTGDGYTF. The DNA for the CDR3 is TGTGCCAGTAGTCCTTGGACAGGGGATGGCTACACCTTC.